This TCR beta chain emerged from a study of response to subunit inactivated influenza vaccine. From germline, CDR1 is SGHRS and CDR2 YFSETQ. V lost 5 bases, J lost 7 bases, and 12 bases stayed unmatched. The CDR3 spans 15 residues. Study-level results: Every seasonal influenza vaccination brings in few new T cells, the authors suggested.

Only a few counts were recorded for this clonotype. The antigen remains unidentified. TCRdb re-called the RT-PCR reads with MiXCR, one entry per CDR3 protein. Of about 540,000 distinct CDR3 sequences listed, approximately 14% were seen once; the top ten hold 11%. Source: PBMCs from blood, taken about 12 days after vaccination. The V gene is TRBV5-1, the J gene TRBJ2-5; 9 bases line up with TRBD1. The TCR was taken from a man aged 45-65 years who received an inactivated influenza vaccine. For the CDR3, the DNA is TGCGCCAGCAGTGGACAGGGGCTTGGCGGTGTGACCCAGTACTTC. Encoded protein: CASSGQGLGGVTQYF.